A single sample gave rise to the 26 T cell receptor beta chains below, sequenced in a study of neurological immune-mediated disorders. TCRdb fed the 5' RACE reads into MiXCR, producing one record per CDR3 protein. The sample yields tens of thousands of distinct CDR3 sequences, about 9.3% seen once. The sequencing input was PBMCs. Receptors were obtained from a woman aged 40 to 49 with HTLV-1-associated myelopathy (HAM/TSP).

This clonotype appeared many times. The rearrangement uses TRBV10-3 and TRBJ1-6; D is uncertain. Germline V gene lookup returns CDR1 ENHRY and CDR2 SYGVKD. The CDR3 is 13 amino acids. V was trimmed by 3 bases and J by 7 bases, leaving 7 bases between them. The CDR3 region is CAISELANSPLHF. CDR3 DNA: TGTGCCATCAGTGAACTGGCCAATTCACCCCTCCACTTT.

This clonotype was seen many times. The chain has TRBV4-2 and TRBJ2-7; D is uncertain. The CDR3 covers 12 residues. Germline V CDR1 and CDR2: LGHNA, YNFKEQ. Between the trimmed V and J ends, which lost 0 bases and 7 bases, there was a span of 7 bases. CDR3 sequence reads: CASSQDVGEQYF. CDR3 DNA sequence: TGTGCCAGCAGCCAAGATGTAGGAGAGCAGTACTTC.

This clonotype was seen repeatedly, ten times or more. V usage is TRBV13 and J usage is TRBJ2-7; D gene ambiguous. The CDR3 has 12 amino acids. The V end lost 0 bases, the J end lost 3 bases, and 3 bases lay between the germline ends. CDR1 PRHDT and CDR2 FYEKMQ come from the germline V gene (reference sequence). The CDR3 protein is CASSLGRYEQYF. CDR3 in DNA: TGTGCCAGCAGCTTAGGTCGCTACGAGCAGTACTTC.

This clonotype was detected many times. The chain employs TRBV12-3 or TRBV12-4 and TRBJ2-5; TRBD2 matches 8 bases. The CDR3 has 15 amino acids. V gave up 5 bases and J gave up 5 bases; unmatched junction bases: 10. The CDR3 loop is CASSSGGALRETQYF. The DNA of the CDR3 is TGTGCCAGCAGTAGCGGGGGAGCCCTCAGGGAGACCCAGTACTTC.

There are many counts of this clonotype. The V gene is TRBV5-1, the J gene TRBJ2-5; no reliable D call. Looked up from germline, CDR1 is SGHRS and CDR2 is YFSETQ. The CDR3 length is 13 residues. V was cut by 6 bases and J by 1 base, with 10 bases left in between. The CDR3 nucleotides are TGCGCCAGCACGACGGAGACCCAAGAGACCCAGTACTTC. Translation gives CASTTETQETQYF.

This clonotype was seen many times. The CDR3 nucleotides are TGCAGCGTAACGGGACTAGCGGGGGCGCAATACAATGAGCAGTTCTTC. Amino acids: CSVTGLAGAQYNEQFF. This rearrangement joins TRBV29-1 to TRBJ2-1; 14 positions match TRBD2. V lost 6 bases to trimming and J lost 4 bases; unmatched junction nucleotides: 8. The CDR3 has 16 amino acids. Germline CDR1 SQVTM, CDR2 ANQGSEA.

This clonotype was found many times. The chain employs TRBV6-2 or TRBV6-3 and TRBJ2-7; perhaps TRBD2 as D (6 bases). V dropped 2 bases and J dropped 6 bases, with 14 bases sitting between them. CDR3 length: 14 residues. Germline values: CDR1 MNHEY, CDR2 SVGEGT. The CDR3 region is CASSYRGGGIEQYF. The CDR3 DNA sequence: TGTGCCAGCAGTTACCGGGGAGGTGGGATCGAGCAGTACTTC.

This clonotype was found many times. The rearrangement joins TRBV11-3 to TRBJ1-1; 7 nucleotides line up with TRBD1. CDR3 size: 14 residues. After removal of 5 bases from V and 5 bases from J, the junction contained 8 bases not matched to a gene. Germline CDR1 reads SGHNT; CDR2 reads YENEEA. CDR3 sequence reads: CASSAQGRGTEAFF. CDR3 bases: TGTGCCAGCAGCGCACAGGGGCGGGGAACTGAAGCTTTCTTT.

The chain carries TRBV6-2 or TRBV6-3 and TRBJ1-2; D remains ambiguous. The CDR3 consists of 13 residues. Germline V gene sequence: CDR1 MNHEY, CDR2 SVGEGT. The V end was cut by 5 bases, the J end by 8 bases, with 15 bases between. In nucleotides, the CDR3 is TGTGCCAGCAGTGGATCAACAACGGGGGGCTACACCTTC. Translation gives CASSGSTTGGYTF.

This clonotype was found many times. The chain combines TRBV12-3 or TRBV12-4 with TRBJ2-5, with 9 nucleotides matching TRBD2. V lost 4 bases, J lost 5 bases, and 2 bases stayed unmatched. CDR3 size: 13 residues. The CDR3 DNA reads as TGTGCCAGCAGTTGGGCGGGGGGGGAGACCCAGTACTTC. It is translated as CASSWAGGETQYF.

The table lists this clonotype with many counts. This chain joins TRBV10-3 and TRBJ1-3; D perhaps matches TRBD1 (5 bases). Germline loops: CDR1 ENHRY, CDR2 SYGVKD. V was clipped by 8 bases and J by 1 base, with 12 bases between them. The CDR3 is 14 residues long. The DNA for the CDR3 is TGTGCCATCGGAAAATCAGGGTCTGGAAACACCATATATTTT. Translation: CAIGKSGSGNTIYF.

The chain employs TRBV11-2 and TRBJ1-5; no clear D. Germline V gene data show CDR1 as SGHAT and CDR2 as FQNNGV. The CDR3 spans 15 residues. The V gene lost 5 bases and the J gene lost 0 bases, with 11 bases spanning the gap. For the CDR3, the DNA is TGTGCCAGCAGCCCGGGTCGGGGTAGCAATCAGCCCCAGCATTTT. It is translated as CASSPGRGSNQPQHF.

Relative to its sample, this clonotype is medium-sized. This chain uses TRBV20-1 with TRBJ2-7; 14 nucleotides agree with TRBD2. Looked up from germline, CDR1 is DFQATT and CDR2 is SNEGSKA (reference sequence). CDR3 length: 16 amino acids. Losses at the gene ends were 2 bases for V and 3 bases for J; bases not matched to a gene: 6. CDR3 DNA: TGCAGTGCTAGACAAAGACTAGCGGGGGGGCGCTACGAGCAGTACTTC. Residues: CSARQRLAGGRYEQYF.

This clonotype was counted many times. The chain employs TRBV5-6 and TRBJ2-7; D is ambiguous. Trimming stripped 4 bases from V and 5 bases from J, with 7 bases between. There are 11 residues in the CDR3. CDR1 is SGHDT and CDR2 is YYEEEE in the germline V gene. CDR3 residues: CASSNTHEQYF. The DNA of the CDR3 is TGTGCCAGCAGCAATACCCACGAGCAGTACTTC.

The chain combines TRBV20-1 with TRBJ1-2; the D is unclear. The CDR3 covers 13 residues. Germline loops: CDR1 DFQATT, CDR2 SNEGSKA (reference sequence). Trimming took off 7 bases at V and 2 bases at J, with 14 bases between the two ends. CDR3 residues: CSVRPPGNYGYTF. CDR3 sequence (DNA): TGCAGTGTTAGGCCCCCGGGAAACTATGGCTACACCTTC.

This clonotype was seen repeatedly, ten times or more. This sequence joins TRBV12-3 or TRBV12-4 and TRBJ1-5, with 7 nucleotides matching TRBD1. The CDR3 extends over 14 amino acids. Losses at the gene ends were 6 bases for V and 8 bases for J; bases not matched to a gene: 10. In DNA form, the CDR3 reads TGTGCCAGCAGATCTGACAGGGCGGAGGAGCCCCAGCATTTT. This gives the protein CASRSDRAEEPQHF.

This clonotype was detected many times. The genes are TRBV15 and TRBJ2-2, with 9 bases fitting TRBD1. The germline gives CDR1 LNHNV, CDR2 YYDKDF (reference sequence). V gave up 3 bases and J gave up 5 bases; unmatched junction bases: 7. This CDR3 spans 16 amino acids. The CDR3 loop is CATSSSGTGPTGELFF. The DNA for the CDR3 is TGTGCCACCAGCAGTTCCGGGACAGGGCCTACCGGGGAGCTGTTTTTT.

Worth noting for this clonotype: One base away lies a much larger clone, so this may be a sequencing read error. This chain connects TRBV7-9 to TRBJ2-7, with D maybe TRBD1 (6 bases). CDR1 and CDR2 (germline): SEHNR, FQNEAQ (reference sequence). Between the trimmed V and J ends, which lost 11 bases and 4 bases, there was a span of 18 bases. The CDR3 is 13 residues long. CDR3 sequence reads: CAVVRDMEYEQYF. The CDR3 nucleotides are TGTGCCGTTGTCCGGGACATGGAGTACGAGCAGTACTTC. The variable domain in full, completed from reference TRBV7-9 and TRBJ2-7, reads DTGVSQNPRHKITKRGQNVTFRCDPISEHNRLYWYRQTLGQGPEFLTYFQNEAQLEKSRLLSDRFSAERPKGSFSTLEIQRTEQGDSAMYLCAVVRDMEYEQYFGPGTRLTVT.

This clonotype was observed at least ten times. This rearrangement joins TRBV5-1 to TRBJ2-1, with no clear D. This CDR3 has 14 residues. Germline V gives CDR1 SGHRS, CDR2 YFSETQ. The ends were cut back, 4 bases at V and 0 bases at J, with 8 bases in the middle. The DNA for the CDR3 is TGCGCCAGCAGCCATGTAAGCTCCTACAATGAGCAGTTCTTC. Protein: CASSHVSSYNEQFF.

This clonotype came up many times. CDR3 DNA: TGTGCCACCAGTGAGGGCAGCTCCTACGAGCAGTACTTC. Protein: CATSEGSSYEQYF. The chain carries TRBV24-1 and TRBJ2-7, with D hard to call. Germline CDR1 and CDR2: KGHDR and SFDVKD. The CDR3 runs 13 residues. Trimming pared 4 bases from V and 0 bases from J, leaving 6 bases between.

This clonotype was picked up many times. The chain is built from TRBV19 and TRBJ1-2, with a weak D call TRBD1 (6 bases). The CDR3 runs 14 residues. Trimming stripped 3 bases from V and 3 bases from J, with 11 bases between. Germline assignment: CDR1 LNHDA and CDR2 SQIVND (reference sequence). The CDR3 loop is CASSIDGGDYGYTF. Written as DNA, the CDR3 is TGTGCCAGTAGTATTGATGGGGGCGACTATGGCTACACCTTC.

This clonotype was seen more than once but under ten times. This chain joins TRBV5-1 and TRBJ1-2, with D possibly matching TRBD1 (5 bases). V lost 2 bases, J lost 2 bases, and 7 bases lay in between. CDR1 is SGHRS and CDR2 is YFSETQ in the germline V gene. This CDR3 has 13 amino acids. The CDR3 sequence: CASSLSGNYGYTF. CDR3 DNA: TGCGCCAGCAGCTTATCAGGGAACTATGGCTACACCTTC.

The rearrangement uses TRBV5-1 and TRBJ1-6; D is ambiguous. V was pared by 1 base and J by 10 bases, with 18 bases between. CDR3 length: 16 amino acids. Germline CDR1 and CDR2: SGHRS and YFSETQ. The CDR3 nucleotides are TGCGCCAGCAGCTTGATGGATTCGAAGGGAAGCTCACCCCTCCACTTT. It is translated as CASSLMDSKGSSPLHF.

This clonotype has ten or more counts. CDR3 region: CASSFTRTTEAFF. Written as DNA, the CDR3 is TGTGCCAGCAGTTTTACTAGGACGACTGAAGCTTTCTTT. The chain is built from TRBV27 and TRBJ1-1; D gene uncertain. CDR1 is MNHEY and CDR2 is SMNVEV in the germline V gene (reference sequence). V was pared by 3 bases and J by 5 bases, with 10 bases between. CDR3 length equals 13 residues.

There are many counts of this clonotype. This chain uses TRBV12-3 or TRBV12-4 with TRBJ1-1, with D possibly TRBD1 on 5 matching bases. The CDR3 consists of 11 residues. V dropped 8 bases and J dropped 4 bases, with 8 bases sitting between them. In DNA form, the CDR3 reads TGTGCCAGCGGCGGGGGCACTGAAGCTTTCTTT. Translated, it gives CASGGGTEAFF.

This clonotype was observed at least ten times. V is TRBV11-3 and J is TRBJ1-2, with 9 bases aligning to TRBD1. The CDR3 consists of 15 residues. J was trimmed by 4 bases and V by 1 base; bases with no gene match: 4. From germline, CDR1 is SGHNT and CDR2 YENEEA. The DNA for the CDR3 is TGTGCCAGCAGCTTAGGACGACAGGGGGTCTATGGCTACACCTTC. Residues: CASSLGRQGVYGYTF.